These 15 T cell receptor beta chains came from one sample sequenced in a study of T cell responses to AZD1222 COVID-19 vaccine. Data came from immunoSEQ multiplex PCR; TCRdb stores just in-frame clones and leaves some out. The repertoire holds 85,000 to 100,000 clones, with 90% to 95% as singletons. Sequencing was performed on peripheral blood, taken 28 days after the second AZD1222 dose. The receptors here all came from an adult who received the AZD1222 COVID-19 vaccine.

V is TRBV19 and J is TRBJ1-5; 9 bases are shared with TRBD1. The junction had 6 bases not matched to a gene; V was cut back by 5 bases and J by 7 bases. The CDR3 contains 14 residues. CDR1 and CDR2 (germline): LNHDA, SQIVND (reference sequence). The CDR3 sequence is CASSAQGAGQPQHF. Written as DNA, the CDR3 is TGTGCCAGTAGTGCACAGGGGGCAGGACAGCCCCAGCATTTT.

This clone was seen just once. The V gene is TRBV28, the J gene TRBJ2-7; TRBD1 matches 10 bases. Germline-derived CDR1 and CDR2 are MDHEN and SYDVKM. The CDR3 has 15 amino acids. V shed 5 bases and J 3 bases; nucleotides not matched to a gene: 7. CDR3 residues: CASSPRQGANYEQYF. In DNA form, the CDR3 reads TGTGCCAGCAGTCCACGACAGGGGGCCAACTACGAGCAGTACTTC. Based on the CDR3 plus reference TRBV28 and TRBJ2-7, the full variable domain is DVKVTQSSRYLVKRTGEKVFLECVQDMDHENMFWYRQDPGLGLRLIYFSYDVKMKEKGDIPEGYSVSREKKERFSLILESASTNQTSMYLCASSPRQGANYEQYFGPGTRLTVT.

A word on this clone: Germline is not matched at one junction end, which may reflect a read error. The chain carries TRBV7-7 and TRBJ2-2; D uncertain. Germline V gene lookup returns CDR1 SSHAT and CDR2 FNYEAQ (reference sequence). The CDR3 contains 13 residues. The CDR3 nucleotides are TGTGCTAGCAGCTTAAATTCCGCCGGGGAGCTGTTTTTT. It codes for CASSLNSAGELFF.

This clone was recorded only once. The chain joins TRBV18 to TRBJ1-1; 7 bases agree with TRBD1. Germline CDR1 reads KGHSH; CDR2 reads LQKENI. With 1 base clipped from V and 3 bases from J, the junction kept 2 bases outside the gene matches. The CDR3 contains 14 residues. The CDR3 loop is CASSPQGADTEAFF. The CDR3, as DNA: TGTGCCAGCTCACCACAGGGGGCCGACACTGAAGCTTTCTTT.

The rearrangement joins TRBV7-9 to TRBJ2-7; no clear D. Germline V lookup: CDR1 SEHNR, CDR2 FQNEAQ (reference sequence). V was shortened by 3 bases and J by 0 bases, with 12 bases between the two germline ends. This CDR3 is built from 15 residues. The CDR3 here is CASSFMTGGSYEQYF. CDR3 sequence (DNA): TGTGCCAGCAGCTTTATGACCGGCGGCTCCTACGAGCAGTACTTC.

This rearrangement joins TRBV28 to TRBJ2-7, with 9 bases lining up with TRBD2. The CDR3 has 14 amino acids. Looked up from germline, CDR1 is MDHEN and CDR2 is SYDVKM. V dropped 8 bases and J dropped 0; count of bases not matched to a gene: 5. The CDR3 protein is CASGSGGSSYEQYF. CDR3 in DNA: TGTGCCAGCGGAAGCGGGGGGAGCTCCTACGAGCAGTACTTC.

The table lists this clone with a count of one. The chain joins TRBV7-2 to TRBJ1-2, with a tentative D call TRBD1 (5 bases). Germline V gene lookup returns CDR1 SGHTA and CDR2 FQGNSA. V was pared by 1 base and J by 4 bases, with 13 bases between. This CDR3 comprises 15 residues. This CDR3 is CASSLEATGAYGYTF. The CDR3 bases are TGTGCCAGCAGCTTAGAGGCCACTGGGGCCTATGGCTACACCTTC.

The rearrangement uses TRBV28 and TRBJ1-2; D is uncertain. Trimming pared 3 bases from V and 2 bases from J, leaving 7 bases between. The germline CDR1 and CDR2 sequences are MDHEN and SYDVKM. The CDR3 has 13 residues. CDR3 region: CASSFTENYGYTF. CDR3 in DNA: TGTGCCAGCAGTTTCACAGAGAACTATGGCTACACCTTC.

The CDR3 DNA follows: TGTGCCAGCAGTGAAGCTCGGGGGGAAAAAGAGACCCAGTACTTC. Its protein is CASSEARGEKETQYF. J is TRBJ2-5 and V is TRBV2; TRBD2 agrees at 7 bases. Germline V lookup: CDR1 SNHLY, CDR2 FYNNEI. The V segment lost 0 bases and the J segment 3 bases; nucleotides outside the gene matches: 4. There are 15 residues in the CDR3.

The genes are TRBV7-9 and TRBJ2-3; D ambiguous. Germline V gives CDR1 SEHNR, CDR2 FQNEAQ (reference sequence). Trimming left V 0 bases short and J 6 bases short, with 4 bases between. CDR3 length equals 12 residues. CDR3 region: CASSLAPDTQYF. The CDR3 DNA is TGTGCCAGCAGCTTAGCCCCCGATACGCAGTATTTT.

V usage is TRBV28 and J usage is TRBJ1-2, with a possible D match to TRBD1 (5 bases). CDR3 length equals 12 residues. V dropped 11 bases and J dropped 7 bases, with 17 bases sitting between them. CDR1 is MDHEN and CDR2 is SYDVKM in the germline V gene. The CDR3 DNA sequence: TGTGCCGGGGCTGAAACGACGGGTGGCTACACCTTC. It yields the protein CAGAETTGGYTF.

The count of this clone is one. The chain uses TRBV13 and TRBJ1-2; 12 nucleotides agree with TRBD1. The germline V gene has CDR1 PRHDT and CDR2 FYEKMQ (reference sequence). The CDR3 extends over 15 amino acids. The ends lost 6 bases at V and 7 bases at J; junction bases unmatched: 9. The CDR3 loop reads CASRGTGGEVSGYTF. The CDR3 DNA sequence: TGTGCCAGCAGGGGGACAGGGGGCGAAGTTAGTGGCTACACCTTC.

The chain has TRBV29-1 and TRBJ2-7, with D hard to call. This CDR3 contains 12 residues. Between the trimmed V and J ends, which lost 4 bases and 3 bases, there was a span of 10 bases. Germline V gene lookup returns CDR1 SQVTM and CDR2 ANQGSEA. CDR3 amino acids: CSVALFGYEQYF. The CDR3 DNA reads as TGCAGCGTTGCTCTTTTTGGCTACGAGCAGTACTTC.

The CDR3 is CASSASGTRYNYGYTF. The CDR3 nucleotides read TGTGCCAGCAGTGCCTCAGGGACTAGATATAACTATGGCTACACCTTC. The V gene is TRBV28, the J gene TRBJ1-2, with TRBD1 as a possible D gene (5 bases). The V and J ends lost 5 bases and 1 base respectively, with 17 bases between them. Germline CDR1 and CDR2: MDHEN and SYDVKM. The CDR3 is 16 amino acids.

The CDR3 loop is CASSPQGARQPQHF. In nucleotides, the CDR3 is TGTGCCAGCAGCCCTCAGGGGGCACGTCAGCCCCAGCATTTT. The J gene is TRBJ1-5, the V gene TRBV28, with 8 bases fitting TRBD1. The trim removed 6 bases at V and 6 bases at J, leaving 7 bases unmatched. CDR1 is MDHEN and CDR2 is SYDVKM in the germline V gene. This CDR3 region has 14 residues.